This is a list of T cell receptor beta chains from one sample in a study of OX40 agonist ivuxolimab in advanced cancers. Profiling relied on immunoSEQ multiplex PCR, and the TCRdb table lists in-frame clones only, not all of them. The data contain about 14,000 clones, roughly 82% of them singletons. The specimen was CD4+ or CD8+ T cells sorted from blood, collected in a trial of the OX40 agonist ivuxolimab. The receptors were sampled from an adult with an advanced solid tumor such as melanoma, head and neck, liver or kidney cancer. Each CDR3 is given with its conserved first and last residue. The D gene is left open where the match is weak. Rows give clone size only sometimes, using once, few, many, or a class for an expanded clone.

abundance: .; d_gene: .; v_gene: TRBV29-1; j_gene: TRBJ1-1; CDR3aa: CSVEGSGDTEAFF; CDR3nt: TGCAGCGTTGAAGGCTCGGGGGACACTGAAGCTTTCTTT
abundance: .; d_gene: TRBD2; v_gene: TRBV9; j_gene: TRBJ2-1; CDR3aa: CASSPTWTSGYNEQFF; CDR3nt: TGTGCCAGCAGCCCCACCTGGACTAGCGGGTACAATGAGCAGTTCTTC
abundance: few; d_gene: TRBD1; v_gene: TRBV29-1; j_gene: TRBJ2-7; CDR3aa: CSVGTGNYEQYF; CDR3nt: TGCAGCGTGGGGACAGGGAACTACGAGCAGTACTTC
abundance: .; d_gene: .; v_gene: TRBV19; j_gene: TRBJ2-3; CDR3aa: CASSSYSTDTQYF; CDR3nt: TGTGCCAGTAGTTCTTATTCGACAGATACGCAGTATTTT
abundance: .; d_gene: .; v_gene: TRBV14; j_gene: TRBJ2-7; CDR3aa: CASSLIADNYEQYF; CDR3nt: TGTGCCAGCAGCCTTATAGCGGATAACTACGAGCAGTACTTC
abundance: once; d_gene: .; v_gene: TRBV18; j_gene: TRBJ1-2; CDR3aa: CASSPEESYYGYTF; CDR3nt: TGTGCCAGCTCACCAGAGGAGTCTTACTATGGCTACACCTTC
abundance: once; d_gene: .; v_gene: TRBV19; j_gene: TRBJ1-5; CDR3aa: CASSIDHRGRTQHF; CDR3nt: TGTGCCAGTAGTATAGATCATCGGGGTCGTACCCAGCATTTT
abundance: few; d_gene: .; v_gene: TRBV2; j_gene: TRBJ2-2; CDR3aa: CASSTRTKELFF; CDR3nt: TGTGCCAGCAGTACCCGGACTAAGGAGCTGTTTTTT
abundance: once; d_gene: .; v_gene: TRBV19; j_gene: TRBJ2-7; CDR3aa: CASSNSFLYEQYF; CDR3nt: TGTGCCAGTAGTAACAGTTTCCTCTACGAGCAGTACTTC
abundance: .; d_gene: TRBD1; v_gene: TRBV5-1; j_gene: TRBJ2-7; CDR3aa: CASSTDRGTYEQYF; CDR3nt: TGCGCCAGCAGCACCGACAGGGGGACGTACGAGCAGTACTTC
abundance: .; d_gene: .; v_gene: TRBV18; j_gene: TRBJ2-7; CDR3aa: CASSPSGRPSYEQYF; CDR3nt: TGTGCCAGCTCACCGTCCGGTCGTCCCTCCTACGAGCAGTACTTC
abundance: .; d_gene: .; v_gene: TRBV29-1; j_gene: TRBJ2-7; CDR3aa: CSGQGNSYEQYF; CDR3nt: TGCAGCGGCCAGGGGAACTCCTACGAGCAGTACTTC
abundance: .; d_gene: .; v_gene: TRBV6-9; j_gene: TRBJ1-1; CDR3aa: CASSYAEGGNTEAFF; CDR3nt: TGTGCCAGCAGTTACGCCGAGGGGGGGAACACTGAAGCTTTCTTT
abundance: .; d_gene: TRBD2; v_gene: TRBV11-2; j_gene: TRBJ2-1; CDR3aa: CASSYQAGRSNEQFF; CDR3nt: TGTGCCAGCAGCTACCAAGCGGGGCGTTCTAATGAGCAGTTCTTC
abundance: many; d_gene: TRBD1; v_gene: TRBV11-3; j_gene: TRBJ2-7; CDR3aa: CASSSGDREQYF; CDR3nt: TGTGCCAGCAGCTCAGGGGACAGGGAGCAGTACTTC
abundance: .; d_gene: .; v_gene: TRBV27; j_gene: TRBJ2-7; CDR3aa: CASSLGAPYEQYF; CDR3nt: TGTGCCAGCAGTTTGGGGGCGCCGTACGAGCAGTACTTC
abundance: .; d_gene: TRBD2; v_gene: TRBV27; j_gene: TRBJ2-5; CDR3aa: CASSLLSGGGETQYF; CDR3nt: TGTGCCAGCAGTCTTCTCTCGGGAGGAGGGGAGACCCAGTACTTC
abundance: .; d_gene: TRBD2; v_gene: TRBV28; j_gene: TRBJ2-7; CDR3aa: CASSPRTSASYEQYF; CDR3nt: TGTGCCAGCAGTCCGCGGACTAGCGCCTCCTACGAGCAGTACTTC
abundance: once; d_gene: .; v_gene: TRBV27; j_gene: TRBJ1-1; CDR3aa: CASSYEGNTEAFF; CDR3nt: TGTGCCAGCAGTTACGAGGGGAACACTGAAGCTTTCTTT
abundance: .; d_gene: TRBD2; v_gene: TRBV4-2; j_gene: TRBJ2-4; CDR3aa: CARRWRGASAKNIQYF; CDR3nt: TGTGCCAGAAGATGGCGGGGGGCGTCAGCCAAAAACATTCAGTACTTC
abundance: .; d_gene: .; v_gene: TRBV15; j_gene: TRBJ2-1; CDR3aa: CATSRAGGNNEQFF; CDR3nt: TGTGCCACCAGCAGAGCCGGGGGAAACAATGAGCAGTTCTTC
abundance: .; d_gene: TRBD1; v_gene: TRBV7-9; j_gene: TRBJ1-1; CDR3aa: CASSPILTGGNTEAFF; CDR3nt: TGTGCCAGCAGCCCGATATTGACAGGGGGGAACACTGAAGCTTTCTTT
abundance: .; d_gene: .; v_gene: TRBV4-2; j_gene: TRBJ1-6; CDR3aa: CASSQDPLGHYNSPLHF; CDR3nt: TGTGCCAGCAGCCAAGATCCCTTAGGACATTATAATTCACCCCTCCACTTT
abundance: .; d_gene: .; v_gene: TRBV6-5; j_gene: TRBJ1-3; CDR3aa: CASSITGYSGNTIYF; CDR3nt: TGTGCCAGCAGTATTACGGGTTACTCTGGAAACACCATATATTTT
abundance: .; d_gene: .; v_gene: TRBV4-2; j_gene: TRBJ2-4; CDR3aa: CASSKGAELAKNIQYF; CDR3nt: TGTGCCAGCAGCAAGGGTGCAGAACTAGCCAAAAACATTCAGTACTTC
abundance: .; d_gene: TRBD1; v_gene: TRBV27; j_gene: TRBJ1-1; CDR3aa: CASSLTPLDRVTEAFF; CDR3nt: TGTGCCAGCAGTTTAACACCCTTGGACAGGGTCACTGAAGCTTTCTTT
abundance: .; d_gene: .; v_gene: TRBV5-4; j_gene: TRBJ2-2; CDR3aa: CASRPDGNTGELFF; CDR3nt: TGTGCCAGCAGACCTGACGGGAACACCGGGGAGCTGTTTTTT
abundance: .; d_gene: .; v_gene: TRBV19; j_gene: TRBJ2-4; CDR3aa: CASSIWPLLAKNIQYF; CDR3nt: TGTGCCAGTAGTATATGGCCACTTCTAGCCAAAAACATTCAGTACTTC
abundance: .; d_gene: TRBD2; v_gene: TRBV28; j_gene: TRBJ2-7; CDR3aa: CASRTGTSSYEQYF; CDR3nt: TGTGCCAGCAGGACCGGGACTAGCAGCTACGAGCAGTACTTC
abundance: .; d_gene: .; v_gene: TRBV7-2; j_gene: TRBJ2-3; CDR3aa: CASTSLSADTQYF; CDR3nt: TGTGCCAGCACCAGCCTATCGGCAGATACGCAGTATTTT
abundance: .; d_gene: .; v_gene: TRBV7-6; j_gene: TRBJ1-1; CDR3aa: CASSLEILNTEAFF; CDR3nt: TGTGCCAGCAGCTTAGAAATACTGAACACTGAAGCTTTCTTT
abundance: .; d_gene: .; v_gene: TRBV4-3; j_gene: TRBJ1-3; CDR3aa: CASSPLEGNTIYF; CDR3nt: TGCGCCAGCAGCCCACTTGAAGGAAACACCATATATTTT
abundance: few; d_gene: TRBD1; v_gene: TRBV5-4; j_gene: TRBJ1-1; CDR3aa: CASSLPTGASTEAFF; CDR3nt: TGTGCCAGCAGCTTGCCCACAGGGGCCAGCACTGAAGCTTTCTTT
abundance: .; d_gene: .; v_gene: TRBV13; j_gene: TRBJ1-1; CDR3aa: CASSLGRQNTEAFF; CDR3nt: TGTGCCAGCAGCTTAGGACGGCAGAACACTGAAGCTTTCTTT
abundance: .; d_gene: .; v_gene: TRBV4-1; j_gene: TRBJ2-7; CDR3aa: CASSQTGLNEQYF; CDR3nt: TGCGCCAGCAGCCAAACAGGGTTGAACGAGCAGTACTTC
abundance: .; d_gene: .; v_gene: TRBV6-4; j_gene: TRBJ2-2; CDR3aa: CASSDGALGELFF; CDR3nt: TGTGCCAGCAGTGATGGTGCCTTGGGGGAGCTGTTTTTT
abundance: .; d_gene: .; v_gene: TRBV30; j_gene: TRBJ2-5; CDR3aa: CAWSPGLMETQYF; CDR3nt: TGTGCCTGGTCCCCGGGACTGATGGAGACCCAGTACTTC
abundance: .; d_gene: TRBD1; v_gene: TRBV10-3; j_gene: TRBJ1-1; CDR3aa: CAISPGTETGGYRAFF; CDR3nt: TGTGCCATCAGCCCCGGGACTGAGACAGGGGGGTATCGAGCTTTCTTT
abundance: .; d_gene: .; v_gene: TRBV28; j_gene: TRBJ2-2; CDR3aa: CASSVTANTGELFF; CDR3nt: TGTGCCAGCTCAGTTACAGCGAACACCGGGGAGCTGTTTTTT
abundance: .; d_gene: TRBD2; v_gene: TRBV27; j_gene: TRBJ2-1; CDR3aa: CASSLSGLAGGQLSYNEQFF; CDR3nt: TGTGCCAGCAGTTTATCAGGGCTAGCGGGGGGTCAACTCTCCTACAATGAGCAGTTCTTC
abundance: .; d_gene: .; v_gene: TRBV11-3; j_gene: TRBJ2-1; CDR3aa: CASSLGRNHNEQFF; CDR3nt: TGTGCCAGCAGCTTGGGCCGGAACCACAATGAGCAGTTCTTC
abundance: .; d_gene: .; v_gene: TRBV4-3; j_gene: TRBJ2-2; CDR3aa: CASSQDAEGPGELFF; CDR3nt: TGCGCCAGCAGCCAAGATGCAGAGGGACCCGGGGAGCTGTTTTTT
abundance: .; d_gene: .; v_gene: TRBV28; j_gene: TRBJ1-2; CDR3aa: CASSPRLGGTNGYTF; CDR3nt: TGTGCCAGCAGTCCCCGACTGGGGGGCACTAATGGCTACACCTTC
abundance: .; d_gene: TRBD1; v_gene: TRBV7-9; j_gene: TRBJ1-1; CDR3aa: CASSFGQGQNTEAFF; CDR3nt: TGTGCCAGCAGCTTCGGACAGGGACAGAACACTGAAGCTTTCTTT
abundance: many; d_gene: .; v_gene: TRBV7-9; j_gene: TRBJ2-3; CDR3aa: CASSLVRGTDTQYF; CDR3nt: TGTGCCAGCAGCTTAGTGCGGGGCACAGATACGCAGTATTTT
abundance: .; d_gene: .; v_gene: TRBV7-3; j_gene: TRBJ2-3; CDR3aa: CASSLGGYTDTQYF; CDR3nt: TGTGCCAGCAGCTTAGGCGGGTACACAGATACGCAGTATTTT
abundance: .; d_gene: TRBD1; v_gene: TRBV4-1; j_gene: TRBJ2-1; CDR3aa: CASSPTDRGRAYNEQFF; CDR3nt: TGCGCCAGCAGCCCGACAGACAGGGGCCGCGCCTACAATGAGCAGTTCTTC
abundance: .; d_gene: .; v_gene: TRBV19; j_gene: TRBJ1-1; CDR3aa: CASRLSQGGTEAFF; CDR3nt: TGTGCCAGTAGGCTCTCACAGGGCGGGACTGAAGCTTTCTTT
abundance: once; d_gene: .; v_gene: TRBV28; j_gene: TRBJ2-7; CDR3aa: CASSWGSYEQYF; CDR3nt: TGTGCCAGCAGTTGGGGCTCCTACGAGCAGTACTTC
abundance: once; d_gene: .; v_gene: TRBV9; j_gene: TRBJ1-3; CDR3aa: CASQGGNGNTIYF; CDR3nt: TGTGCCTCACAAGGAGGGAACGGAAACACCATATATTTT
abundance: once; d_gene: .; v_gene: TRBV19; j_gene: TRBJ1-4; CDR3aa: CASYDRSNEKLFF; CDR3nt: TGTGCCAGTTATGACAGGAGTAATGAAAAACTGTTTTTT
abundance: .; d_gene: TRBD2; v_gene: TRBV27; j_gene: TRBJ2-5; CDR3aa: CASSLWASGGETQYF; CDR3nt: TGTGCCAGCAGTTTATGGGCTAGCGGGGGGGAGACCCAGTACTTC
abundance: .; d_gene: TRBD2; v_gene: TRBV9; j_gene: TRBJ2-3; CDR3aa: CASSPGGDGTDTQYF; CDR3nt: TGTGCCAGCAGCCCGGGGGGGGATGGCACAGATACGCAGTATTTT
abundance: .; d_gene: .; v_gene: TRBV29-1; j_gene: TRBJ1-1; CDR3aa: CSVEEEDVTEAFF; CDR3nt: TGCAGCGTTGAAGAGGAGGACGTCACTGAAGCTTTCTTT
abundance: .; d_gene: TRBD2; v_gene: TRBV7-6; j_gene: TRBJ2-7; CDR3aa: CASSLEGSGPSYEQYF; CDR3nt: TGTGCCAGCAGCTTAGAGGGTAGCGGGCCCTCCTACGAGCAGTACTTC
abundance: .; d_gene: .; v_gene: TRBV7-9; j_gene: TRBJ2-1; CDR3aa: CASSLVPYNEQFF; CDR3nt: TGTGCCAGCAGCTTAGTCCCCTACAATGAGCAGTTCTTC
abundance: .; d_gene: .; v_gene: TRBV2; j_gene: TRBJ1-5; CDR3aa: CASFERLGQPQHF; CDR3nt: TGTGCCAGCTTTGAGCGCCTTGGACAGCCCCAGCATTTT
abundance: .; d_gene: .; v_gene: TRBV4-3; j_gene: TRBJ1-5; CDR3aa: CASSQAVGNQPQHF; CDR3nt: TGCGCCAGCAGCCAAGCGGTCGGAAATCAGCCCCAGCATTTT
abundance: once; d_gene: .; v_gene: TRBV21-1; j_gene: TRBJ2-1; CDR3aa: CASISERVVEQFF; CDR3nt: TGTGCCAGCATTTCGGAGCGGGTGGTAGAGCAGTTCTTC